Reported below is one T cell receptor beta chain. This clone was detected only a few times. Which antigen it targets is not known. No base quality values were provided; no much bigger clone lies one nucleotide off. The data stem from a study of blood T cell repertoires in COVID-19 (dated by TCRdb to between 2020 and 2021). For context, the study as a whole: Collaborator samples came from the United States, Italy and Spain and covered acute and convalescent phases of COVID-19. The prospective study material was composed of cDNA or gDNA derived from T cells, B-cell-depleted T cells, or PBMCs. The samples were drawn from two sources: the first 160 participants of the ongoing ImmuneRACE study, and 950 to 1,500 subjects contributed by 6 global collaborators. Where available, HLA class I and class II types were obtained from metadata supplied by the sample provider rather than from assay-based typing. The repertoires were released in a freely available public database intended as a resource for research on the immune response to SARS-CoV-2. A de-identified subject ID, COVID-19 status, age in years and sex were almost always included in the sample metadata. Deeply sampled blood TCRbeta repertoires from subjects exposed to, actively infected with, or recovered from COVID-19 were included in the dataset. General study outcomes and caveats: The quantity of clinical and demographic metadata differed by source and by participant and was supplied without curation.

Looking up the germline V gene yields CDR1 SGHDN and CDR2 FVKESK. There are 15 amino acids in the CDR3, from cysteine to phenylalanine inclusive. Just the 45-base CDR3 DNA is kept, in frame starting at base 1. V lost 1 base and J lost 9 bases; the stretch between them is 13 bases long. Whole blood was collected in K2EDTA tubes by collaborating institutions according to the institutions' own protocols. For TCRbeta analysis, collaborators shipped samples as frozen whole blood, isolated PBMCs, or DNA extracted from either of those sample types. The immunoSEQ Assay, a bias-controlled multiplex PCR, was used to amplify TCRbeta CDR3 regions from genomic DNA. In the original analysis: Within the assay, amplification of reference gene primers was used to estimate how many nucleated cells each sample contained. To quantify the absolute abundance of each unique TCRbeta CDR3 rearrangement, sequence reads were collapsed and filtered. For each sample, productive Simpson clonality was calculated as the square root of Simpson's diversity index over productive rearrangements. This immuneACCESS table, as held by TCRdb, lists in-frame sequences with V and J called but not all clones. Of the missing ones, under half trace to an unresolved V gene in checked studies; the others have no known cause. V, J and clone size were drawn from that table, and D and trimming were deduced from the DNA. Within this sample are 100,000 to 150,000 clones, with approximately 83% of them counted one time only. The ten largest account for around a tenth of the sample.

The TCR sequence derives from a man between 40 and 49 years old with active or convalescent COVID-19. The sequence joins TRBV14 to TRBJ1-6; no D gene call is confident. Specimen: peripheral blood. The CDR3 amino acid sequence is: CASSQGNSLRSPLHF. The nucleotides are TGTGCCAGCAGCCAAGGAAACAGCCTCCGTTCACCCCTCCACTTT.